This T cell receptor (beta chain) appears in the sequencing data of a study of T cells in Graves' hyperthyroidism and ophthalmopathy. On the study more broadly: At initial diagnosis, before any treatment had begun, peripheral blood was obtained.

With 5 bases removed from V and 0 bases from J, the gap between germline ends came to 14 bases. The CDR3 totals 15 residues. Germline V lookup: CDR1 SGHTA, CDR2 FQGNSA. This clonotype was detected only a few times. Its cognate antigen is unknown. Diagnosis rested on symptoms, serum thyroxine and TRAb, thyroid ultrasound, and orbital computed tomography. TCR beta CDR3 sequences were amplified from RNA transcripts. When the TCR CDR3 underwent first-round RT-PCR, the HTBI primer set was used. TCRdb analysed the multiplex PCR reads with MiXCR anew, one entry per CDR3 protein. The sample has roughly 380,000 distinct CDR3 sequences; 12% to 15% are singletons. Study results and limitations: From stable hyperthyroidism, ophthalmopathy was separated by a 13 V-J model.

Sequencing was done on a sample of blood. V usage is TRBV7-2 and J usage is TRBJ2-7, with D perhaps TRBD1 (5 bases). The clonotype comes from a woman aged 18-29 years with Graves' hyperthyroidism. CDR3 sequence (DNA): TGTGCCAGCAGCCAGACAGCCGCATCCTCCTACGAGCAGTACTTC. Translating gives CASSQTAASSYEQYF. Looking up the rest from reference TRBV7-2 and TRBJ2-7 gives the full variable domain: GAGVSQSPSNKVTEKGKDVELRCDPISGHTALYWYRQSLGQGLEFLIYFQGNSAPDKSGLPSDRFSAERTGGSVSTLTIQRTQQEDSAVYLCASSQTAASSYEQYFGPGTRLTVT.